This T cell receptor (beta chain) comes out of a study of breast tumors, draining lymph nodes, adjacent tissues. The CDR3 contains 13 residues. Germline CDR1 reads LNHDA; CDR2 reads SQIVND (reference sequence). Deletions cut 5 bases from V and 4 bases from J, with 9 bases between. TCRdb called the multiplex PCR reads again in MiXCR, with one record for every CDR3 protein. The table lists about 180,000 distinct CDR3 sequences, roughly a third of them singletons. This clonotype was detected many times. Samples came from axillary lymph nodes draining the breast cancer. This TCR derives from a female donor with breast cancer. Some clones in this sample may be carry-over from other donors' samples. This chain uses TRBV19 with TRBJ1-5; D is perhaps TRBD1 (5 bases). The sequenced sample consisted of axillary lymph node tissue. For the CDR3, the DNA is TGTGCCAGTAGTCCAGGGTTAAATCAGCCCCAGCATTTT. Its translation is CASSPGLNQPQHF.